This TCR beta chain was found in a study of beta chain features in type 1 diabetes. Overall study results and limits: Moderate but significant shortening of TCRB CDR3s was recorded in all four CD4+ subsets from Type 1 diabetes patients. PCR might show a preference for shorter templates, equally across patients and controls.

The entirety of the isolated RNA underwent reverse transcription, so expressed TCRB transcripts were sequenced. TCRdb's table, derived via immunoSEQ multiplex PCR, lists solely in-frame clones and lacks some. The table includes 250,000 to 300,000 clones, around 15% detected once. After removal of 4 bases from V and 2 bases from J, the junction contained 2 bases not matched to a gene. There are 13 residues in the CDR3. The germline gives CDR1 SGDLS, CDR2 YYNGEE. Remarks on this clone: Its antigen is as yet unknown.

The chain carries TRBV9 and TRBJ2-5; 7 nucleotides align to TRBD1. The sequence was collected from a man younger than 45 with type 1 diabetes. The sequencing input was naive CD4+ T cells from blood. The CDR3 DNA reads TGTGCCAGCAGCACGGGACAGCAAGAGACCCAGTACTTC. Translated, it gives CASSTGQQETQYF.